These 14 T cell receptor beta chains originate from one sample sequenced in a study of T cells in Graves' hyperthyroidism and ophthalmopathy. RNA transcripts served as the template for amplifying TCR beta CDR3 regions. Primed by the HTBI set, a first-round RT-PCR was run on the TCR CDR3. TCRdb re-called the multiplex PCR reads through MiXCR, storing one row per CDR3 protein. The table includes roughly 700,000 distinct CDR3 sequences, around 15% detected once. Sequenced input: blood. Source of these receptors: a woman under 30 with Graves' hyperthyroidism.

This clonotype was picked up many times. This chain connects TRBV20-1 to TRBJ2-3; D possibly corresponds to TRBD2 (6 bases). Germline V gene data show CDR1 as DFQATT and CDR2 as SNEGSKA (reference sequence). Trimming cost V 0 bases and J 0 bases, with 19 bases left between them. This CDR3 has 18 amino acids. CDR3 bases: TGCAGTGCTAGAGATTCTGGCGGGGTGACCCTGAGCACAGATACGCAGTATTTT. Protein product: CSARDSGGVTLSTDTQYF.

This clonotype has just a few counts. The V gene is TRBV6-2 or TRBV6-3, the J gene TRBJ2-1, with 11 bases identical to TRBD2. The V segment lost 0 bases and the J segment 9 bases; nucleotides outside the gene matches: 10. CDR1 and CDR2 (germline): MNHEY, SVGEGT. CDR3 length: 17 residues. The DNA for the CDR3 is TGTGCCAGCAGTTACTCGACTAGCGGGATAGTCATTGGTGAGCAGTTCTTC. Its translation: CASSYSTSGIVIGEQFF.

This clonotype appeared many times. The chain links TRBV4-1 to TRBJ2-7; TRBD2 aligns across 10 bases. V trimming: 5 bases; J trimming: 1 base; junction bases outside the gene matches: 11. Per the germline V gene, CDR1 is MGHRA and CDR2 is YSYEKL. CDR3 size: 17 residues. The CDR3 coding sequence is TGCGCCAGCAGCATCCGCTTACTAGCGGGGAAATCCTACGAGCAGTACTTC. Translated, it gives CASSIRLLAGKSYEQYF.

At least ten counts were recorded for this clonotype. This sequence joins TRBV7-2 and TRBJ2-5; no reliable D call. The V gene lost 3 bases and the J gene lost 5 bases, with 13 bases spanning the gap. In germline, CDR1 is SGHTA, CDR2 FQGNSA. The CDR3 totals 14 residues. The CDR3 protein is CASSFGQTGETQYF. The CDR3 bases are TGTGCCAGCAGCTTCGGGCAAACCGGGGAGACCCAGTACTTC.

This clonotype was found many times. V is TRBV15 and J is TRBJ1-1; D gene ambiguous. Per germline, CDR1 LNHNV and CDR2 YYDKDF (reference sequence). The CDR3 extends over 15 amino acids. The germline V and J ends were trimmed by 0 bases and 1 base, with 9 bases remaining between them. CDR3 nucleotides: TGTGCCACCAGCAGAGATCGAGTAGGGAACACTGAAGCTTTCTTT. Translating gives CATSRDRVGNTEAFF.

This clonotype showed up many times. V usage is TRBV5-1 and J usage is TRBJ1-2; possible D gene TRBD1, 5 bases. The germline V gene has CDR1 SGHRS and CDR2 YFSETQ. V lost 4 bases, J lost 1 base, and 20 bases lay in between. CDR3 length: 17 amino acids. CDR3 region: CASSPGHTTLLNYGYTF. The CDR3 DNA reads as TGCGCCAGCAGCCCCGGACATACCACCTTACTTAACTATGGCTACACCTTC.

The CDR3 spells CASSHGPGRSPVSNEQFF. The CDR3 DNA reads as TGCGCCAGCAGCCACGGCCCAGGGCGGTCTCCGGTCTCCAATGAGCAGTTCTTC. V gene TRBV4-1 combines with J gene TRBJ2-1, with a possible D match to TRBD1 (5 bases). Germline V gene data show CDR1 as MGHRA and CDR2 as YSYEKL. The CDR3 has 18 residues. V was cut by 3 bases and J by 6 bases, with 24 bases left in between.

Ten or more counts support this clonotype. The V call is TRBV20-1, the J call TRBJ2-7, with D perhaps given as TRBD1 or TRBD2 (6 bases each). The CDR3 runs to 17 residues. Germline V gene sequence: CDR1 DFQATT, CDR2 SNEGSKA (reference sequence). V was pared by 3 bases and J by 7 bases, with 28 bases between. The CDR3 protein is CSARDYREWGMPSEQYF. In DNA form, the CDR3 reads TGCAGTGCTAGGGACTACAGGGAATGGGGAATGCCTTCTGAGCAGTACTTC.

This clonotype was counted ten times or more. The CDR3 nucleotides are TGCGCCAGCAGCCTGACACGGGACAGAGGGAGCCATCAGCCCCAGCATTTT. Translated, it gives CASSLTRDRGSHQPQHF. The V call is TRBV4-1, the J call TRBJ1-5; 7 nucleotides agree with TRBD1. CDR1 and CDR2 from the germline V gene are MGHRA and YSYEKL. Losses at the gene ends were 4 bases for V and 5 bases for J; bases not matched to a gene: 14. CDR3 length: 17 residues.

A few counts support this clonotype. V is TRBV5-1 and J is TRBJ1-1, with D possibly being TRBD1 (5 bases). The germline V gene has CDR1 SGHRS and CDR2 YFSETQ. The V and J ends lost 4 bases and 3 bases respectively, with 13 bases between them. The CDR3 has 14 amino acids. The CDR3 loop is CASSKDSRDTEAFF. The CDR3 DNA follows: TGCGCCAGCAGCAAAGACAGCCGGGACACTGAAGCTTTCTTT.

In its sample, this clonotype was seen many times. This CDR3 reads CASSLWRLAGGPGELFF. The CDR3 DNA follows: TGTGCCAGCAGTTTATGGCGGCTAGCGGGAGGGCCCGGGGAGCTGTTTTTT. This chain uses TRBV28 with TRBJ2-2; 12 nucleotides agree with TRBD2. V gave up 0 bases and J gave up 6 bases; unmatched junction bases: 5. Per the germline V gene, CDR1 is MDHEN and CDR2 is SYDVKM. The CDR3 length is 17 residues.

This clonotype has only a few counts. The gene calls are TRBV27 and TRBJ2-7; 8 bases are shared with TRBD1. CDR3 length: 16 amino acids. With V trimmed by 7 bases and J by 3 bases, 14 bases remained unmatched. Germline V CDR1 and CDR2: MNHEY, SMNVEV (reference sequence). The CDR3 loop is CASTKTSGQAHYEQYF. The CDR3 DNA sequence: TGTGCCAGCACCAAAACATCGGGACAGGCCCACTACGAGCAGTACTTC.

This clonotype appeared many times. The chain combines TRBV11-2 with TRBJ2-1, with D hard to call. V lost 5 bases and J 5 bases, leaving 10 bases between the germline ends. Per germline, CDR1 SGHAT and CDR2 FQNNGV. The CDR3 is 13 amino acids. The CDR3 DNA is TGTGCCAGCAGCCCCCGGGCCCACAATGAGCAGTTCTTC. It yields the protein CASSPRAHNEQFF.

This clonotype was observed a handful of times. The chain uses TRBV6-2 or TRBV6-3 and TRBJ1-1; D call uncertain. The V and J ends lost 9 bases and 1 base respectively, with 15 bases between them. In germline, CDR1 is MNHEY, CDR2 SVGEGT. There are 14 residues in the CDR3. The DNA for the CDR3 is TGTGCCAGTAAATTCGTGTTCACGAACACTGAAGCTTTCTTT. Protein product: CASKFVFTNTEAFF.